This TCR beta chain stems from a study of cytomegalovirus exposure and HLA in healthy donors. Primers included in the PCR were 60 Vbeta and 13 Jbeta primers. TCRdb's table, derived via immunoSEQ multiplex PCR, lists solely in-frame clones and lacks some. The sample consists of roughly 180,000 clones, less than 90% of them appearing once. The CDR3 is 16 amino acids. Trimming took 2 bases from V and 2 from J, leaving 15 bases between them. Germline lookup yields CDR1 MNHNS and CDR2 SASEGT. As concerns this clone: Antigen: not known.

Study-wide points: In a later analysis, TCR beta V- and J-gene trimming showed a link to a missense DCLRE1C variant. Per a later analysis, under 20,000 TCR beta sequences showed association with HLA alleles at 0.05 false discovery rate.

Sequencing input: PBMCs. V and J are TRBV6-1 and TRBJ2-5, with a possible D match to TRBD2 (5 bases). The sequence was obtained from a girl aged 10 to 17 in good health and CMV-seropositive. CDR3 coding DNA: TGTGCCAGCAGTGAACGGAAGCTAGCAAAACAAGAGACCCAGTACTTC. Its protein is CASSERKLAKQETQYF.